Listed here is a single TCR beta chain. The target antigen is unknown. This sample is drawn from a study of T cell repertoires in cytomegalovirus infection. General study findings and limits: HLA-C-restricted CMV clonotypes gave the most frequent clonotype in two of eight donors.

TCRdb itself ran the reads through MiXCR, one entry per CDR3 protein. The sample records over 250,000 distinct CDR3 sequences, 22% being singletons. CDR3 size: 11 residues. V lost 7 bases to trimming and J lost 5 bases; unmatched junction nucleotides: 0. CDR1 and CDR2 from the germline V gene are SQVTM and ANQGSEA. This chain connects TRBV29-1 to TRBJ2-5, with 11 bases matching TRBD1. The starting material was cultured PBMCs, obtained from culture after CMV antigen stimulation. The TCR originated in a human donor in good health (CMV status not recorded). Some clones in this sample may be carry-over from other donors' samples. This CDR3 is CSGDRGETQYF. The CDR3 DNA is TGCAGCGGGGACAGGGGGGAGACCCAGTACTTC.